This is a list of T cell receptor beta chains from one sample in a study of Graves' ophthalmopathy and Graves' hyperthyroidism. TCRdb independently ran MiXCR on the multiplex PCR reads; one entry per CDR3 protein. The table shows more than 1,000,000 distinct CDR3 sequences, with approximately 35% occurring only once. Sequencing was carried out using peripheral blood or thyroid tissue (not recorded which). The receptors originated from an adult man with Graves' hyperthyroidism. CDR3s include the opening cysteine and the closing phenylalanine or tryptophan. D genes are given only for firm matches. For some rows the clone size is stated as once, few or many, or as a class when expanded; others skip it.

>TRBJ1-1|.|many|TRBV25-1
TGTGCCAGCAGTGAATTTGGTGGAACGAACACTGAAGCTTTCTTT
CASSEFGGTNTEAFF
>TRBJ1-5|.|.|TRBV7-6
TGTGCCAGCAGCCAAAGAGCGGGCGGCTACGAGCATTTT
CASSQRAGGYEHF
>TRBJ2-5|.|.|TRBV12-3/TRBV12-4
TGTGCCATCAGTTTCTATGAGACCCAGTACTTC
CAISFYETQYF
>TRBJ2-5|.|.|TRBV29-1
TGCAGCGTTGTCCAGGACCAAGAGACCCAGTACTTC
CSVVQDQETQYF
>TRBJ2-7|.|many|TRBV20-1
TGCAGTGCGCACTCTGACTCCTACGAGCAGTACTTC
CSAHSDSYEQYF
>TRBJ2-5|.|many|TRBV20-1
TGCAGTGCTAGGAGGGAGGAACTAAGAGAGACCCAGTACTTC
CSARREELRETQYF
>TRBJ1-2|.|many|TRBV2
TGTGCCAGCACGGAAAATCCGTGGGATGGCTACACCTTC
CASTENPWDGYTF
>TRBJ1-6|.|many|TRBV7-2
TGTGCCAGCAGCTTAACAGAGCGTTCACCCCTCCACTTT
CASSLTERSPLHF
>TRBJ1-1|.|many|TRBV9
TGTGCCAGCAGCGTTGGGGGAGGCGGTGAAGCTTTCTTT
CASSVGGGGEAFF
>TRBJ2-5|.|many|TRBV9
TGTGCCAGCAGTGTTGGAGGAGAGACCCAGTACTTC
CASSVGGETQYF
>TRBJ1-5|.|many|TRBV4-1
TGCGCCAGCAGCCAAGACCCGGGTCAGCCCCAGCATTTT
CASSQDPGQPQHF
>TRBJ1-5|.|many|TRBV20-1
TGCAGTGCTACAGGGTCACTCAATCAGCCCCAGCATTTT
CSATGSLNQPQHF
>TRBJ2-7|TRBD1|many|TRBV24-1
TGTGCCACCAGTGATCGGACAGGGGTTAAGGACGAGCAGTACTTC
CATSDRTGVKDEQYF
>TRBJ1-1|.|.|TRBV7-2
TGTGCCAGCAGCTCCCGGGAGACAAGGAACACTGAAGCTTTCTTT
CASSSRETRNTEAFF
>TRBJ2-5|.|.|TRBV7-7
TGTGCCAGCAGCTTCACCGGGACTCAAGAGACCCAGTACTTC
CASSFTGTQETQYF
>TRBJ2-7|TRBD2|.|TRBV9
TGCGCCAGCAGCCTAACCGGGACTAGCGGTACGGAGCAGTACTTC
CASSLTGTSGTEQYF
>TRBJ1-5|TRBD1|many|TRBV2
TGTGCCAGCAGTGAATTGGGACAGGCTAATTTTCAGCCCCAGCATTTT
CASSELGQANFQPQHF
>TRBJ1-4|.|many|TRBV15
TGTGCCACCAGCAGAGGAGCCAGTACTCTCGGGAAACTGTTTTTT
CATSRGASTLGKLFF
>TRBJ1-2|TRBD1|many|TRBV15
TGTGCCACTTCAGCTGCGACAGGGGGATCACCCAACTATGGCTACACCTTC
CATSAATGGSPNYGYTF
>TRBJ1-2|.|few|TRBV7-2
TGTGCCAGCAGCTTAAAAACAGGCGCTTTGGGTGGCTACACCTTC
CASSLKTGALGGYTF
>TRBJ1-2|.|.|TRBV2
TGTGCCAGCAGTGCGTTAGGGGCCGATGGCTACACCTTC
CASSALGADGYTF
>TRBJ2-2|.|few|TRBV4-3
TGCGCCAGCAGCCAAGATGATCTGAACACCGGGGAGCTGTTTTTT
CASSQDDLNTGELFF
>TRBJ2-2|.|.|TRBV7-8
TGTGCCAGCAGCTTAATCAGGGACGGGGAGCTGGTTTTT
CASSLIRDGELVF
>TRBJ2-7|.|many|TRBV11-2
TGTGCCAGCAGCCAAGGGGCGCTAATCTACGAGCAGTACTTC
CASSQGALIYEQYF
>TRBJ1-5|TRBD1|.|TRBV5-1
TGCGCCAGCAGGGAAGGGACAGGATTATATAGCAATCAGCCCCAGCATTTT
CASREGTGLYSNQPQHF
>TRBJ2-1|TRBD2|.|TRBV25-1
TGTGCCAGCAGTGAATACACTAGCGGGAGTCCCTACAATGAGCAGTTCTTC
CASSEYTSGSPYNEQFF
>TRBJ2-5|.|.|TRBV10-3
TGTGCCATCAGTGATCCCAACAAAGAGACCCAGTACTTC
CAISDPNKETQYF
>TRBJ1-2|.|.|TRBV7-6
TGTGCCAGCAGCTTAGTGGGGGATGGTGGCTACACCTTC
CASSLVGDGGYTF
>TRBJ1-2|.|.|TRBV9
TGTGCCAGCAGCGTGCGGACGGCGAAATCGGGCTACACCTTC
CASSVRTAKSGYTF
>TRBJ2-7|TRBD1|many|TRBV4-3
TGCGCCAGCAGCCAAGAACCGGGACAGGGGACTTACGAGCAGTACTTC
CASSQEPGQGTYEQYF
>TRBJ2-6|TRBD1|few|TRBV6-1
TGTGCCAGCAGGGGAGGACAGGGGGAAGATGGGGCCAACGTCCTGACTTTC
CASRGGQGEDGANVLTF